The entry below gives a single T cell receptor (beta chain) sequence along with its context. The antigen is not known. PCR employed 60 Vbeta and 13 Jbeta primers. Measured with immunoSEQ multiplex PCR; TCRdb has only the in-frame clones, and not every one. This repertoire shows around 91,000 clones, 64% found once; its top ten account for 3.2%. CDR3 size: 15 residues. Trimming removed 5 bases from V and 9 bases from J; junction bases left unmatched: 13. Germline loops: CDR1 MGHRA, CDR2 YSYEKL. The sample is drawn from a study of cytomegalovirus exposure and HLA in healthy donors. Overall study findings and caveats: Looking again later, the authors saw that most CMV-associated TCR beta chains seemed HLA-restricted.

The origin of this receptor is a man in his fifties or sixties in good health and CMV-seronegative. What was sequenced was PBMCs. The J gene is TRBJ2-1, the V gene TRBV4-1, with 7 bases lining up with TRBD1. This CDR3 is CASSANRGRWGEQFF. The CDR3 region has the DNA TGCGCCAGCAGCGCAAACAGGGGAAGGTGGGGTGAGCAGTTCTTC.